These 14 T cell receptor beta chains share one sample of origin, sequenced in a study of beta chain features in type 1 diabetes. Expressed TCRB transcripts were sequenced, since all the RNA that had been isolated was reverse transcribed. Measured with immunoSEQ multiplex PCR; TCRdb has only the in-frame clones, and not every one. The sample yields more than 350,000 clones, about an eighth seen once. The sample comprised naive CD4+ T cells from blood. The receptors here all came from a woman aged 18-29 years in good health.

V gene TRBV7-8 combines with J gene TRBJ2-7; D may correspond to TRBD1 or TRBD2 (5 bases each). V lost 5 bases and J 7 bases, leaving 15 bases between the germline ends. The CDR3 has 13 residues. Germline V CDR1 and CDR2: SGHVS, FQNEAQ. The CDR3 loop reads CASSRTGTAEQYV. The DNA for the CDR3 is TGTGCCAGCAGCCGAACGGGGACGGCTGAGCAGTACGTC.

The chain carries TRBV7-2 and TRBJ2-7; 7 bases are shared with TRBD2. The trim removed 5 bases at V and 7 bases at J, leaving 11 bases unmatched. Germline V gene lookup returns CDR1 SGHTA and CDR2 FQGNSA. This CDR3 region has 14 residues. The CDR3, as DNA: TGTGCCAGCAGCCCGAGCGGGGCCCTGGGGGAGCAGTACGTC. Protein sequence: CASSPSGALGEQYV.

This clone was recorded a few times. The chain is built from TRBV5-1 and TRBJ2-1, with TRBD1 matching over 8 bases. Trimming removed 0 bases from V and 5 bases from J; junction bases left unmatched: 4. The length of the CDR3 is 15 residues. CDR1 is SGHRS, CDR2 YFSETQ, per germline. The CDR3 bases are TGCGCCAGCAGCTTGGCAGGGGGCCGGAACAATGAGCAGTTCTTC. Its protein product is CASSLAGGRNNEQFF.

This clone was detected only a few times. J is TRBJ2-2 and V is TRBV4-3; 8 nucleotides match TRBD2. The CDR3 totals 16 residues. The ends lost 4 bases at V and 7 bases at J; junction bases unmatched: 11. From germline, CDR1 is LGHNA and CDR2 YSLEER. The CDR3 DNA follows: TGCGCCAGCAGCCTCCTTGCGGGGGGAGAAGGCGGGGAGCTGTTTTTT. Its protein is CASSLLAGGEGGELFF.

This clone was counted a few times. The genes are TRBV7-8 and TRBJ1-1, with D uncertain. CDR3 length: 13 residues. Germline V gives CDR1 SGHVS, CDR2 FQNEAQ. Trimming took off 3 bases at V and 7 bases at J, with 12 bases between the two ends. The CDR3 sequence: CASSFRQYLEAFF. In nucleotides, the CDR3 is TGTGCCAGCAGCTTTAGGCAGTACCTTGAAGCTTTCTTT.

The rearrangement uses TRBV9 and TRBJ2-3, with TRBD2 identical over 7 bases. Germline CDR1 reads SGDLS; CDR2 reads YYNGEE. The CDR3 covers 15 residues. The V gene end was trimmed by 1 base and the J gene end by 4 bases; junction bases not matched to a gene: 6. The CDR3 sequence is CASSVLEGGADTQYF. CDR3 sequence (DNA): TGTGCCAGCAGCGTACTTGAGGGAGGGGCAGATACGCAGTATTTT.

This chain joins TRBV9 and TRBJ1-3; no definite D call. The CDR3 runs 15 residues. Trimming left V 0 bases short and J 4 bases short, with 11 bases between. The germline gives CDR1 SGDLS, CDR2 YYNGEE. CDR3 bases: TGTGCCAGCAGCGTAGTATCCGGGTCAGGAAACACCATATATTTT. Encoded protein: CASSVVSGSGNTIYF.

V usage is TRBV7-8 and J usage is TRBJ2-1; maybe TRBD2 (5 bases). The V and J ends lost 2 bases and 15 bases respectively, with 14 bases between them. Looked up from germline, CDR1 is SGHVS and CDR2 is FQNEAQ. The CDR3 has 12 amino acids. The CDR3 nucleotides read TGTGCCAGCAGCTTATGGGCGACTAACCGGTTCTTC. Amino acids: CASSLWATNRFF.

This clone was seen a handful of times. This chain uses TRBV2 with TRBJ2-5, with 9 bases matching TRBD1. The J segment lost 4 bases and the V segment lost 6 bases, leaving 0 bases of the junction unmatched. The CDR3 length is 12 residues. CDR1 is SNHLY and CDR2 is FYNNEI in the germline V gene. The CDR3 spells CASRDRGETQYF. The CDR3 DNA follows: TGTGCCAGCAGGGACAGGGGAGAGACCCAGTACTTC.

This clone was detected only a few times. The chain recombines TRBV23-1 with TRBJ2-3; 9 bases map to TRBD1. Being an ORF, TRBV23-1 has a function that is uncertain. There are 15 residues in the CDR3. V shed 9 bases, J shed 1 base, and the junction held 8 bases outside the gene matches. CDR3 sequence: CARDRGFHGTDTQYF. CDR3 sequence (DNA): TGCGCCAGGGACAGGGGATTCCATGGCACAGATACGCAGTATTTT.

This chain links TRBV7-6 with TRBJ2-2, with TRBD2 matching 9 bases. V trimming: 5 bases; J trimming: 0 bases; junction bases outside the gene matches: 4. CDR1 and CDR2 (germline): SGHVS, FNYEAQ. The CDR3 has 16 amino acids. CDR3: CASSLGLASNTGELFF. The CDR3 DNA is TGTGCCAGCAGCCTTGGACTAGCGTCGAACACCGGGGAGCTGTTTTTT.

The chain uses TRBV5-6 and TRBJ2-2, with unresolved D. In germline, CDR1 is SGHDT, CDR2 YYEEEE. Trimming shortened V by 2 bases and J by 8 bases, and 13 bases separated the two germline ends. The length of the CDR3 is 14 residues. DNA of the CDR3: TGTGCCAGCAGCTTAATCAGGCGGTCAGGGGAGCTGTTTTTT. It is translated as CASSLIRRSGELFF.

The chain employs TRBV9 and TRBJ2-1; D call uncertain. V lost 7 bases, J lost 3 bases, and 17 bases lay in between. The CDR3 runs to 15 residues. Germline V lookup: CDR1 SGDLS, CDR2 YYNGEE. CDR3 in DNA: TGTGCCAGCGAACGGTTGAGCTCGGACTACAATGAGCAGTTCTTC. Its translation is CASERLSSDYNEQFF.

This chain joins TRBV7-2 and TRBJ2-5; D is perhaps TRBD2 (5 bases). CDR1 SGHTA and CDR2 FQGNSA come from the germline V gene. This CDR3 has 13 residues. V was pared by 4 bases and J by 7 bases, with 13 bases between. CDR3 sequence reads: CASSSRAEGTQYF. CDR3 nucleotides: TGTGCCAGCAGCTCACGGGCCGAGGGGACCCAGTACTTC.